The clone carrying this TCR beta chain was found a few times. Its cognate antigen is unknown. A read error may produce the germline difference seen at one junction end. The data are from a study of identical twins. TCRdb independently ran MiXCR on the 5' RACE reads; one entry per CDR3 protein. The sample yields about 550,000 distinct CDR3 sequences, 20% to 25% seen once. Regarding the study as a whole: Whereas memory repertoires showed no such difference, abundant cord blood beta clonotypes carried fewer insertions.

This CDR3 has 16 amino acids. Germline CDR1 is SGDLS and CDR2 is YYNGEE. These data also formed part of another study, on yellow fever vaccine responses in identical twins.

Material for sequencing was CD4+ T cells sorted from blood. This sequence originates from a woman younger than 30 in good health. The V call is TRBV9, the J call TRBJ1-3; D might be TRBD1 (6 bases). The CDR3 DNA sequence: TGTGTCAGCAGCGTAGAAGGGGGACTCTCTGGAAACACCATATATTTT. Amino acid sequence: CVSSVEGGLSGNTIYF.